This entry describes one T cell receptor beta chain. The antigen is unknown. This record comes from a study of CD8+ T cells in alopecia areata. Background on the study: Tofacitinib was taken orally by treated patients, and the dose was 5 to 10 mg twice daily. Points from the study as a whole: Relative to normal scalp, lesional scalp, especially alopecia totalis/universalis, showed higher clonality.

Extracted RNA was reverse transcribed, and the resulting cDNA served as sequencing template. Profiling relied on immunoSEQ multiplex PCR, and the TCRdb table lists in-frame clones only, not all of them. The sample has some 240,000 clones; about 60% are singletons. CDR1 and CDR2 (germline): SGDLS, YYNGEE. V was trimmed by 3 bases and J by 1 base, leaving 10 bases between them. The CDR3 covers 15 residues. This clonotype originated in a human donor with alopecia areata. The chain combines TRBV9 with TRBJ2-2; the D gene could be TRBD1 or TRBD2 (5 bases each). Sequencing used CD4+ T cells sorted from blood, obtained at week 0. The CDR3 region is CASSAGTLNTGELFF. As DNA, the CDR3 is TGTGCCAGCAGCGCCGGGACCCTGAACACCGGGGAGCTGTTTTTT.